The clone carrying this TCR beta chain is labeled as large. The record originates from a study of blood T cell repertoires in COVID-19. The CDR3 contains 20 residues. Sequencing used immunoSEQ multiplex PCR; TCRdb keeps in-frame clones, though not all of them. The sample holds approximately 45,000 clones, around 86% seen once. This clonotype was sampled from a human donor in a cohort sampled during active COVID-19. The chain recombines TRBV21-1 with TRBJ2-7; the D segment call TRBD2 is taken from the table without a DNA check. TRBV21-1 is marked as a pseudogene. The sequencing sample was made of peripheral blood. As DNA, the CDR3 is TGTGCCAGCAGCAAAGCGCTAGGGTTGGCCGGGACTAGCGGGTTCTACGAGCAGTACTTC. Protein product: CASSKALGLAGTSGFYEQYF.